This is a list of T cell receptor beta chains from one sample in a study of blood T cells in healthy people across ages. From the 5' RACE reads, TCRdb called clonotypes with MiXCR, one entry per CDR3 protein. Among around 1,800,000 distinct CDR3 sequences listed, approximately 39% were seen once. The source material was blood. Every receptor here comes from a human donor in good health. The CDR3 runs from the conserved cysteine through the conserved F or W. A D gene is named only where the DNA matches it firmly. Not all rows give a size; the values are once, few, many and, for expanded clones, a class.

few,TRBJ2-1,TRBD1,TRBV7-9,TGTGCCAGCAGCTTAACCGGGACAGCGCAGTTCTTC,CASSLTGTAQFF
.,TRBJ1-6,.,TRBV4-3,TGCGCCAGCAGCCTCTGGGTGAACGCCTATAATTCACCCCTCCACTTT,CASSLWVNAYNSPLHF
.,TRBJ2-1,.,TRBV7-8,TGTGCCAGCAGCTTAGGGGGGTCCAGCCACTCCTACAATGAGCAGTTCTTC,CASSLGGSSHSYNEQFF
few,TRBJ2-6,TRBD2,TRBV7-2,TGTGCCAGCAGCTCCACACTAGCGGGAGGGGCCAACGTCCTGACTTTC,CASSSTLAGGANVLTF
few,TRBJ2-2,TRBD1,TRBV7-6,TGTGCCACCCGGACAGGGAACACCGGGGAGCTGTTTTTT,CATRTGNTGELFF
.,TRBJ2-4,TRBD1,TRBV6-6,TGTGCCAGCAGTTATAGTGGGACAGGGGTCAAAAACATTCAGTACTTC,CASSYSGTGVKNIQYF
.,TRBJ1-6,.,TRBV9,TGTGCCAGCAGCGTAGAACAGAGCTCCTATAATTCACCCCTCCACTTT,CASSVEQSSYNSPLHF
.,TRBJ1-4,TRBD1,TRBV7-2,TGTGCCAGCAGCTTGCACAGGGGATCGGATGAAAAACTGTTTTTT,CASSLHRGSDEKLFF
.,TRBJ2-2,TRBD1,TRBV6-1,TGTGCCAGCAGTGAACTCCCCGGGACAGGGCTGTGGTGGGAGCTGTTTTTT,CASSELPGTGLWWELFF
.,TRBJ1-1,.,TRBV27,TGTGCCACCAAGGACAGCGTAAACACTGAAGCTTTCTTT,CATKDSVNTEAFF
.,TRBJ2-2,TRBD2,TRBV2,TGTGCCAGCAGCACTTTACTAGCGGGGAGGGCCGAGGAGCTGTTTTTT,CASSTLLAGRAEELFF
once,TRBJ2-3,.,TRBV20-1,TGCAGTGCTAGGGCCATCAGCACAGATACGCAGTATTTT,CSARAISTDTQYF
.,TRBJ2-5,TRBD1,TRBV24-1,TGTGCCACCAGTGATGCGACGGGACAGCTTATCCAAGAGACCCAGTACTTC,CATSDATGQLIQETQYF
few,TRBJ2-5,.,TRBV11-2,TGTGCCAGCAGCAAGGGGCGGAACCAAGAGACCCAGTACTTC,CASSKGRNQETQYF
.,TRBJ2-1,.,TRBV7-9,TGTGCCAGCAGCTTACCGGGGACTTTAAGCGGTGAGCAGTTCTTC,CASSLPGTLSGEQFF
few,TRBJ1-1,.,TRBV7-3,TGTGCCAGCAGCTTAGGCTCTGGGAGCACTGAAGCTTTCTTT,CASSLGSGSTEAFF
few,TRBJ2-2,TRBD1,TRBV4-2,TGCGCCAGCAGCCAAGGACAGGGCGACACCGGGGAGCTGTTTTTT,CASSQGQGDTGELFF
few,TRBJ1-2,.,TRBV11-2,TGTGCCAGCAGCTTATGGTTAGGGCTCGACTATGGCTACACCTTC,CASSLWLGLDYGYTF
many,TRBJ1-6,.,TRBV15,TGTGCCACCAGCAGAGATCGAGGGGAGTATTCACCCCTCCACTTT,CATSRDRGEYSPLHF
.,TRBJ2-7,TRBD1,TRBV28,TGTGCCAGCAGTGTTACAGGGGGCTGGTCCTACGAGCAGTACTTC,CASSVTGGWSYEQYF
few,TRBJ2-5,.,TRBV15,TGTGCCACCAGCAAGCTCCCCGGGGCTGAGACCCAGTACTTC,CATSKLPGAETQYF
.,TRBJ2-7,.,TRBV29-1,TGCAGCGTTGCCATGCCTGATCACTCCTACAATGAGCAGTACTTC,CSVAMPDHSYNEQYF
.,TRBJ2-7,.,TRBV21-1,TGTGCCAGCAGCAAGGGACAGGGGATAATCTACGAGCAGTACTTC,CASSKGQGIIYEQYF
.,TRBJ2-1,.,TRBV7-9,TGTGCCGTAGGACAGTACAATGAGCAGTTCTTC,CAVGQYNEQFF
.,TRBJ2-7,.,TRBV6-2/TRBV6-3,TGTGCCAGCAGTTACTCGATCGAGGGAAGCTCCTACGGGCAGTACTTC,CASSYSIEGSSYGQYF
few,TRBJ2-4,.,TRBV20-1,TGCAGTGCGGCCTATTCTGTAGAGCAGTACTTC,CSAAYSVEQYF
.,TRBJ2-2,.,TRBV24-1,TGTGCCACCAGTGATCCCTCCCGGGGGGCACTGACCGGGGAACTGTTTTTT,CATSDPSRGALTGELFF
many,TRBJ2-7,.,TRBV20-1,TGCAGTGCTAGAGATACAGGAAGGGACTACGAGCAGTACTTC,CSARDTGRDYEQYF
.,TRBJ1-1,.,TRBV19,TGTGCCACCGCCGGGGACACTGAAGCTTTCTTT,CATAGDTEAFF
.,TRBJ2-5,TRBD2,TRBV6-2/TRBV6-3,TGTGCCAGCAGTAATACCCGAGCGGGGGCGGCAGAGACCCAGTACTTC,CASSNTRAGAAETQYF
.,TRBJ2-3,TRBD2,TRBV5-6,TGTGCCAGCAGCTTGGGGCGACTAGCGGGGAGGGCAGATACGCAGTATTTT,CASSLGRLAGRADTQYF
.,TRBJ2-1,.,TRBV27,TGTGCCAGCAGTTCCCACAGGGACCTCTACAATGAGCAGTTCTTC,CASSSHRDLYNEQFF
.,TRBJ2-1,TRBD1,TRBV27,TGTGCCAGCAAAAGGGGGCGTGGGCGATCGGATGAGCAGTTCTTC,CASKRGRGRSDEQFF
.,TRBJ1-6,.,TRBV4-1,TGCGCCAGCAGCCAAGATTGGAAGGACAATTCACCCCTCCACTTT,CASSQDWKDNSPLHF
few,TRBJ1-4,.,TRBV7-2,TGTGCCAGCAGCCGAGGGTCACAGAATGAAAAACTGTTTTTT,CASSRGSQNEKLFF
.,TRBJ1-2,TRBD1,TRBV5-6,TGTGCCAGCAGCCCAACGACAGGGGGCACCGTAGGCTACACCTTC,CASSPTTGGTVGYTF
few,TRBJ1-2,TRBD1,TRBV6-6,TGTGCCAGCAGTCTCCGGGACAGGGATTACGCCTTC,CASSLRDRDYAF
.,TRBJ1-5,.,TRBV7-8,TGTGCCAGCAGCTTAGATGCCAGGGTGGATCAGCCCCAGCATTTT,CASSLDARVDQPQHF
few,TRBJ1-2,.,TRBV29-1,TGCAGCGTTCGCCGACAGGATCCTGGTTATGGCTACACCTTC,CSVRRQDPGYGYTF
.,TRBJ2-4,.,TRBV29-1,TGCAGCGTCGAAGCCCACCAAAACACTCAGTACTTC,CSVEAHQNTQYF